These 27 T cell receptor beta chains share one sample of origin, sequenced in a study of T cells in localized non-small cell lung cancer. The assay was immunoSEQ multiplex PCR, and TCRdb's table has in-frame clones only and misses some. This table holds over 70,000 clones, under 95% found once. The sequencing used PBMCs, collected before any cancer treatment. All receptors come from a woman aged 35-75 years with stage II squamous cell lung carcinoma.

The gene calls are TRBV5-8 and TRBJ1-2, with no clear D. Trimming took off 0 bases at V and 0 bases at J, with 9 bases between the two ends. This CDR3 comprises 15 residues. Germline loops: CDR1 SGHTS, CDR2 YDEGEE. The CDR3 is CASSLGQAANYGYTF. CDR3 bases: TGTGCCAGCAGCTTGGGGCAGGCAGCTAACTATGGCTACACCTTC.

V usage is TRBV7-9 and J usage is TRBJ1-3, with D maybe TRBD1 (5 bases). V lost 5 bases, J lost 2 bases, and 16 bases lay in between. The CDR3 runs 16 residues. Germline V gene data show CDR1 as SEHNR and CDR2 as FQNEAQ (reference sequence). The CDR3 DNA follows: TGTGCCAGCAGCCCTCAGGGTACACTGCCTGGAAACACCATATATTTT. This translates into CASSPQGTLPGNTIYF.

V is TRBV19 and J is TRBJ2-3, with 9 nucleotides matching TRBD2. The germline CDR1 and CDR2 sequences are LNHDA and SQIVND (reference sequence). The CDR3 has 16 residues. Trimming at V came to 6 bases and at J to 5 bases, leaving 12 bases not matched to a gene. CDR3 in amino acids: CASRGPGLALGDTQYF. The CDR3 bases are TGTGCCAGTAGGGGACCGGGACTAGCTCTCGGAGATACGCAGTATTTT.

This chain uses TRBV6-5 with TRBJ2-2; D gene unclear. The germline V gene encodes CDR1 MNHEY and CDR2 SVGAGI. The germline V and J ends were trimmed by 3 bases and 5 bases, with 10 bases remaining between them. The CDR3 loop spans 14 amino acids. The DNA of the CDR3 is TGTGCCAGCAGTTATCTGGGTCTGACCGGGGAGCTGTTTTTT. Its translation: CASSYLGLTGELFF.

V and J are TRBV5-1 and TRBJ2-7; 7 bases map to TRBD1. CDR3 length: 13 amino acids. With 5 bases clipped from V and 3 bases from J, the junction kept 5 bases outside the gene matches. Germline CDR1 and CDR2: SGHRS and YFSETQ. The CDR3: CASSRDRNYEQYF. CDR3 DNA: TGCGCCAGCAGTCGGGACAGAAACTACGAGCAGTACTTC.

This clone was detected a few times. V is TRBV6-1 and J is TRBJ1-5; 7 nucleotides align to TRBD1. This CDR3 region has 16 residues. Germline V gene lookup returns CDR1 MNHNS and CDR2 SASEGT. With V trimmed by 2 bases and J by 6 bases, 10 bases remained unmatched. The CDR3 region is CASSEREGATGQPQHF. DNA for the CDR3: TGTGCCAGCAGTGAACGAGAGGGGGCCACCGGTCAGCCCCAGCATTTT.

The chain has TRBV27 and TRBJ1-3; no reliable D call. Trimming stripped 2 bases from V and 0 bases from J, with 11 bases between. This CDR3 has 16 amino acids. Germline V gene sequence: CDR1 MNHEY, CDR2 SMNVEV (reference sequence). The DNA for the CDR3 is TGTGCCAGCAGTTTAACCCCTGGGGTCTCTGGAAACACCATATATTTT. Translated: CASSLTPGVSGNTIYF.

The chain is built from TRBV19 and TRBJ2-7; possible D gene TRBD2, 6 bases. The V gene lost 4 bases and the J gene lost 3 bases, with 10 bases spanning the gap. Germline values: CDR1 LNHDA, CDR2 SQIVND (reference sequence). This CDR3 spans 13 amino acids. The CDR3 spells CASSRGLIYEQYF. CDR3 DNA sequence: TGTGCCAGTAGTAGGGGACTCATCTACGAGCAGTACTTC. Drawing the rest from reference TRBV19 and TRBJ2-7, the complete variable domain is DGGITQSPKYLFRKEGQNVTLSCEQNLNHDAMYWYRQDPGQGLRLIYYSQIVNDFQKGDIAEGYSVSREKKESFPLTVTSAQKNPTAFYLCASSRGLIYEQYFGPGTRLTVT.

The chain uses TRBV6-5 and TRBJ2-5; 9 bases match TRBD2. Trimming removed 4 bases from V and 4 bases from J; junction bases left unmatched: 7. Germline-derived CDR1 and CDR2 are MNHEY and SVGAGI. This CDR3 is built from 15 residues. The CDR3 sequence is CASSSGLAGIETQYF. DNA of the CDR3: TGTGCCAGCAGTTCTGGGCTAGCGGGAATAGAGACCCAGTACTTC.

This clone has only one observation. This sequence joins TRBV11-2 and TRBJ1-1; D not resolved. The CDR3 length is 14 residues. CDR1 and CDR2 (germline): SGHAT, FQNNGV. Trimming took off 1 base at V and 5 bases at J, with 11 bases between the two ends. CDR3 loop: CASSLVFRPTEAFF. The CDR3 nucleotides read TGTGCCAGCAGCTTAGTTTTCAGACCTACTGAAGCTTTCTTT.

The V and J genes are TRBV5-1 and TRBJ2-1, with 8 bases fitting TRBD1. With V trimmed by 1 base and J by 0 bases, 21 bases remained unmatched. Germline V gene sequence: CDR1 SGHRS, CDR2 YFSETQ. This CDR3 has 22 amino acids. The CDR3 sequence is CASSLPTGFQPDRAVSYNEQFF. The CDR3, as DNA: TGCGCCAGCAGCTTGCCCACGGGGTTCCAACCGGACAGGGCTGTCTCCTACAATGAGCAGTTCTTC.

V usage is TRBV6-1 and J usage is TRBJ1-2, with D possibly being TRBD1 (5 bases). With 6 bases removed from V and 8 bases from J, the gap between germline ends came to 19 bases. CDR3 length equals 14 residues. Germline V lookup: CDR1 MNHNS, CDR2 SASEGT. The CDR3 DNA is TGTGCCAGCAGCCCGAACCATCCTCGGGACGGCTACACCTTC. Protein product: CASSPNHPRDGYTF.

The chain uses TRBV7-9 and TRBJ1-4; D unclear. The CDR3 is made up of 13 amino acids. The V end was cut by 8 bases, the J end by 8 bases, with 15 bases between. The germline CDR1 and CDR2 sequences are SEHNR and FQNEAQ (reference sequence). The CDR3 loop reads CASGRRVEEKLFF. As DNA, the CDR3 is TGTGCCAGCGGGCGGAGAGTGGAGGAAAAACTGTTTTTT.

The chain carries TRBV6-6 and TRBJ1-5; D not certain. The CDR3 covers 15 residues. Germline V lookup: CDR1 MNHNY, CDR2 SVGAGI (reference sequence). V lost 2 bases, J lost 2 bases, and 10 bases lay in between. For the CDR3, the DNA is TGTGCCAGCAGTTACCTCTCCGGGGGCAATCAGCCCCAGCATTTT. It is translated as CASSYLSGGNQPQHF.

This clone was seen a handful of times. V gene TRBV5-1 combines with J gene TRBJ1-4; D is possibly TRBD1 (6 bases). CDR1 is SGHRS and CDR2 is YFSETQ in the germline V gene. The CDR3 extends over 14 amino acids. Trimming cost V 0 bases and J 8 bases, with 11 bases left between them. This CDR3 is CASSLAGAGEKLFF. The CDR3, as DNA: TGCGCCAGCAGCTTGGCAGGGGCCGGGGAAAAACTGTTTTTT.

The chain joins TRBV7-9 to TRBJ2-7, with a weak D call TRBD1 (5 bases). The CDR3 is 11 amino acids. V lost 8 bases, J lost 5 bases, and 10 bases lay in between. CDR1 and CDR2 (germline): SEHNR, FQNEAQ (reference sequence). The CDR3 sequence is CASGQGNEQYF. The CDR3 nucleotides read TGTGCCAGCGGCCAGGGAAACGAGCAGTACTTC. The variable domain in full, with the rest retrieved from reference TRBV7-9 and TRBJ2-7, is DTGVSQNPRHKITKRGQNVTFRCDPISEHNRLYWYRQTLGQGPEFLTYFQNEAQLEKSRLLSDRFSAERPKGSFSTLEIQRTEQGDSAMYLCASGQGNEQYFGPGTRLTVT.

The chain recombines TRBV7-9 with TRBJ1-1; 10 bases map to TRBD1. The CDR3 spans 14 residues. Looked up from germline, CDR1 is SEHNR and CDR2 is FQNEAQ (reference sequence). The V segment lost 1 base and the J segment 7 bases; nucleotides outside the gene matches: 3. CDR3 in amino acids: CASSLGQGADEAFF. CDR3 bases: TGTGCCAGCAGCTTAGGACAGGGGGCAGATGAAGCTTTCTTT. Full variable domain (missing parts from reference TRBV7-9 and TRBJ1-1): DTGVSQNPRHKITKRGQNVTFRCDPISEHNRLYWYRQTLGQGPEFLTYFQNEAQLEKSRLLSDRFSAERPKGSFSTLEIQRTEQGDSAMYLCASSLGQGADEAFFGQGTRLTVV.

The genes are TRBV6-5 and TRBJ1-5, with 8 bases lining up with TRBD1. This CDR3 has 11 residues. Germline assignment: CDR1 MNHEY and CDR2 SVGAGI. The V segment lost 5 bases and the J segment 11 bases; nucleotides outside the gene matches: 2. The CDR3 nucleotides are TGTGCCAGCAGTCAGGGGGCAGCCCAGCATTTT. Its translation: CASSQGAAQHF.

CDR3 in DNA: TGTGCCAGCAGCTTCCTGGAGGGGGCCGAGCAGTACTTC. Translating it yields CASSFLEGAEQYF. V usage is TRBV5-4 and J usage is TRBJ2-7; tentative D call: TRBD1 (7 bases). CDR3 length: 13 amino acids. Germline values: CDR1 SGHNT, CDR2 YYREEE (reference sequence). Deletions cut 2 bases from V and 6 bases from J, with 12 bases between.

The chain is built from TRBV5-1 and TRBJ1-3; D not certain. Germline CDR1 SGHRS, CDR2 YFSETQ. Trimming stripped 4 bases from V and 3 bases from J, with 17 bases between. The CDR3 totals 16 residues. The CDR3 reads CASSPLAGGGGNTIYF. The CDR3 DNA reads as TGCGCCAGCAGCCCCCTGGCAGGAGGAGGTGGAAACACCATATATTTT. Full variable domain (outside the CDR3, taken from reference TRBV5-1 and TRBJ1-3): KAGVTQTPRYLIKTRGQQVTLSCSPISGHRSVSWYQQTPGQGLQFLFEYFSETQRNKGNFPGRFSGRQFSNSRSEMNVSTLELGDSALYLCASSPLAGGGGNTIYFGEGSWLTVV.

The genes are TRBV30 and TRBJ1-1; no clear D gene. V shed 1 base and J shed 0 bases, with 6 bases lying between them. This CDR3 contains 13 residues. Per the germline V gene, CDR1 is GTSNPN and CDR2 is SVGIG (reference sequence). CDR3 in amino acids: CAWSEEVNTEAFF. In nucleotides, the CDR3 is TGTGCCTGGAGTGAGGAGGTGAACACTGAAGCTTTCTTT.

The gene calls are TRBV7-9 and TRBJ1-4; D remains ambiguous. V was pared by 1 base and J by 6 bases, with 15 bases between. The CDR3 loop spans 16 amino acids. CDR1 and CDR2 from the germline V gene are SEHNR and FQNEAQ (reference sequence). The CDR3 sequence is CASSLVAGEYYEKLFF. In DNA, the CDR3 is TGTGCCAGCAGCTTAGTTGCAGGAGAATATTATGAAAAACTGTTTTTT. Supplemented by reference TRBV7-9 and TRBJ1-4, the full variable domain reads DTGVSQNPRHKITKRGQNVTFRCDPISEHNRLYWYRQTLGQGPEFLTYFQNEAQLEKSRLLSDRFSAERPKGSFSTLEIQRTEQGDSAMYLCASSLVAGEYYEKLFFGSGTQLSVL.

The chain carries TRBV6-1 and TRBJ2-3, with 13 nucleotides matching TRBD2. The CDR3 runs to 15 residues. J was trimmed by 8 bases and V by 4 bases; bases with no gene match: 6. Looked up from germline, CDR1 is MNHNS and CDR2 is SASEGT. The CDR3 region has the DNA TGTGCCAGCAGTGCGATGGGACTAGCGGGGTCTACGCAGTATTTT. Amino acids: CASSAMGLAGSTQYF.

The J gene is TRBJ1-1, the V gene TRBV5-4, with a tentative D call TRBD1 (5 bases). Germline assignment: CDR1 SGHNT and CDR2 YYREEE (reference sequence). The CDR3 is 17 amino acids. V dropped 3 bases and J dropped 1 base, with 19 bases sitting between them. The CDR3 loop is CASSSPRQGVGNTEAFF. As DNA, the CDR3 is TGTGCCAGCAGCTCTCCCCGGCAGGGCGTTGGGAACACTGAAGCTTTCTTT.

The J gene is TRBJ1-1, the V gene TRBV2; D unresolved. The CDR3 runs to 13 residues. Germline CDR1 reads SNHLY; CDR2 reads FYNNEI. Trimming shortened V by 1 base and J by 11 bases, and 14 bases separated the two germline ends. The CDR3 DNA is TGTGCCAGCAGTGAAGAGATTGGCAGTCGTGCTTTCTTT. Protein product: CASSEEIGSRAFF. Filled out from reference TRBV2 and TRBJ1-1, the complete variable domain reads EPEVTQTPSHQVTQMGQEVILRCVPISNHLYFYWYRQILGQKVEFLVSFYNNEISEKSEIFDDQFSVERPDGSNFTLKIRSTKLEDSAMYFCASSEEIGSRAFFGQGTRLTVV.

The chain employs TRBV4-1 and TRBJ2-2, with D perhaps being TRBD1 or TRBD2 (6 bases each). CDR1 is MGHRA and CDR2 is YSYEKL in the germline V gene. The CDR3 is 16 amino acids. V gave up 5 bases and J gave up 3 bases, with 16 bases separating them. CDR3 DNA: TGCGCCAGCAGCTCCCCTCGGGGGCTCGACACCGGGGAGCTGTTTTTT. This sequence encodes CASSSPRGLDTGELFF.

The sample holds one count of this clone. The CDR3 protein is CASSYHPTGDNSPLHF. CDR3 bases: TGTGCCAGCAGTTACCACCCGACAGGGGATAATTCACCCCTCCACTTT. This chain uses TRBV6-5 with TRBJ1-6, with TRBD1 matching 8 bases. The CDR3 sequence is 16 residues long. V was pared by 2 bases and J by 5 bases, with 5 bases of the junction left unmatched. The germline V gene has CDR1 MNHEY and CDR2 SVGAGI.